This TCR beta chain was sequenced for a study of blood T cells in healthy people across ages. Study context: Per every two T cells, about one barcoded beta molecule was captured by template switching.

Findings and limits, study-wide: Roughly linear age-related decline in beta diversity appeared, significant by age 40.

Through a sample-barcoded 5' primer and a J-beta primer mix, a second PCR was run for 7 to 11 cycles. A template-switch adaptor that had 12 random nucleotides put a tag on each cDNA molecule. TCRdb re-called the 5' RACE reads through MiXCR, storing one row per CDR3 protein. The sample includes about 970,000 distinct CDR3 sequences, roughly half seen only once; the top ten take 20% to 25%. As for this clonotype: No antigen is known for it. At one boundary the junction diverges from the germline segment, which might be a read error.

Aged about 6 to 95, donors were systemically healthy Caucasians from Russia. What was sequenced was blood. The TCR was taken from a woman between 55 and 75 years old in good health.

The chain's CDR3 is CASGVAGGITYEQYF. The CDR3 bases are TGTGCCAGCGGCGTAGCCGGCGGGATCACCTACGAGCAGTACTTC. The chain employs TRBV9 and TRBJ2-7; D perhaps matches TRBD2 (6 bases). CDR3 size: 15 residues. Germline-derived CDR1 and CDR2 are SGDLS and YYNGEE.